The entry that follows covers one T cell receptor (beta chain) sequence. Antigen: not known. Germline V lookup: CDR1 SGHVS, CDR2 FQNEAQ. The CDR3 length is 13 residues. With 5 bases removed from V and 5 bases from J, the gap between germline ends came to 13 bases. The data stem from a study of CD8+CD57+ T cells in acquired aplastic anemia. Study as a whole: Sorted CD4+ and CD8+ cells gave an average of approximately 3.4 ug of DNA. Healthy CD8+ samples averaged roughly 9.9 million reads.

Study-wide results and limits: Patients and controls were found to share 25 to 30 CD8+ CDR3 sequences. Any difference that existed in CD8+ Simpson's diversity between patients and controls was not significant.

Using genomic DNA as the template, TCR beta VDJ and CDR3 profiling was carried out. MiXCR, applied by TCRdb to the reads, yields one record per CDR3 protein. The table lists some 190,000 distinct CDR3 sequences, just over 45% of them singletons. This chain connects TRBV7-8 to TRBJ2-7; D is perhaps TRBD2 (6 bases). The sequence derives from a human donor in good health. Sequencing was performed on sorted CD4+, CD8+, or CD8+CD57+ T cells (not recorded which) from PBMCs. CDR3 in amino acids: CASSQRVDHEQYF. CDR3 coding DNA: TGTGCCAGCAGCCAGCGGGTTGACCACGAGCAGTACTTC.